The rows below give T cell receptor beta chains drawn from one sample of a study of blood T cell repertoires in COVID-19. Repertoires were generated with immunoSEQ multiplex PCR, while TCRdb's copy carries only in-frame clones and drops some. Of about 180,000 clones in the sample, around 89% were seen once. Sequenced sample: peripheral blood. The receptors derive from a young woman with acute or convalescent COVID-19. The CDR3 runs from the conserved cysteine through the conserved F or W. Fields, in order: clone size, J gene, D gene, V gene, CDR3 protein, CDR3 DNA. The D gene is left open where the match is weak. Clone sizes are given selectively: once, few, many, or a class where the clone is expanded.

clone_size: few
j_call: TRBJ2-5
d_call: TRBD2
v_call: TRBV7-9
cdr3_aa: CARSPLNGRVWVEETQYF
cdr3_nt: TGTGCCAGAAGCCCATTGAATGGGAGGGTTTGGGTCGAGGAGACCCAGTACTTC

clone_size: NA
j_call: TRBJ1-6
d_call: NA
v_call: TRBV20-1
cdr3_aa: CSASALSSYNSPLHF
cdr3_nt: TGCAGTGCTAGTGCGCTCAGCTCCTATAATTCACCCCTCCACTTT

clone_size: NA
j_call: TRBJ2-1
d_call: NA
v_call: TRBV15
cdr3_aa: CATSRLTGEMNEQFF
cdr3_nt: TGTGCCACCAGCAGACTTACAGGTGAAATGAATGAGCAGTTCTTC

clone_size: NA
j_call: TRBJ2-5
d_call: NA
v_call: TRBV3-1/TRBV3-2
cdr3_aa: CASSRRGETQYF
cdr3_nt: TGTGCCAGCAGCCGACGAGGGGAGACCCAGTACTTC

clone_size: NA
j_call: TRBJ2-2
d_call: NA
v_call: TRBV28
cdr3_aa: CASSLMSTGELFF
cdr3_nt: TGTGCCAGCAGTTTGATGAGCACCGGGGAGCTGTTTTTT

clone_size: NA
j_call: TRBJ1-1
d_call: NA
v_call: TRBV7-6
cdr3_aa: CASSYLTGMNTEAFF
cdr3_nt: TGTGCCAGCAGTTATTTGACAGGCATGAACACTGAAGCTTTCTTT

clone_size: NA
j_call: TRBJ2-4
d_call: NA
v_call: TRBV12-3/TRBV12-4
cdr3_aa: CASSQTSVQYF
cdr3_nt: TGTGCCAGCAGTCAGACTTCGGTTCAGTACTTC

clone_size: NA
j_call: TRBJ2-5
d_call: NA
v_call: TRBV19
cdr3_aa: CASSIVGHPQETQYF
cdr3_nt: TGTGCCAGTAGTATAGTGGGACATCCCCAAGAGACCCAGTACTTC

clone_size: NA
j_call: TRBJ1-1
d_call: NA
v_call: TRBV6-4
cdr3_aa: CASTGLAFF
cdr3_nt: TGTGCCAGCACAGGGTTGGCTTTCTTT

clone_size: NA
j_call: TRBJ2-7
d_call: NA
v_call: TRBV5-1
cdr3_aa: CASRTGTSYEQYF
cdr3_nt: TGCGCCAGCAGAACGGGAACCTCCTACGAGCAGTACTTC

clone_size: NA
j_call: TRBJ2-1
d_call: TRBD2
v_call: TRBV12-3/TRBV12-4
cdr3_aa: CASRGTSGEQFF
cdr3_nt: TGTGCCAGCAGAGGGACTAGCGGGGAGCAGTTCTTC

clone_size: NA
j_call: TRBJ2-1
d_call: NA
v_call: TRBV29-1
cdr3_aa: CSVDGLPNEQFF
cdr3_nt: TGCAGCGTTGATGGACTCCCTAATGAGCAGTTCTTC

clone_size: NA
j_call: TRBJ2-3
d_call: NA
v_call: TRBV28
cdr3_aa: CASSFLGTDTQYF
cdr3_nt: TGTGCCAGCAGTTTCCTAGGAACAGATACGCAGTATTTT

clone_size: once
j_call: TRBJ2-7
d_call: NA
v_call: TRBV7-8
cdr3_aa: CASSLTESMYEQYF
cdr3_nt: TGTGCCAGCAGCTTGACAGAATCAATGTACGAGCAGTACTTC

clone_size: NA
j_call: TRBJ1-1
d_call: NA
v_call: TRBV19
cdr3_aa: CASTTPGTDTEAFF
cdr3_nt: TGTGCCAGTACCACCCCCGGGACTGACACTGAAGCTTTCTTT

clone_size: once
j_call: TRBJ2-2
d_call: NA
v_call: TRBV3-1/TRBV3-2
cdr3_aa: CASSQVTGELFF
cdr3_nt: TGTGCCAGCAGCCAAGTAACCGGGGAGCTGTTTTTT

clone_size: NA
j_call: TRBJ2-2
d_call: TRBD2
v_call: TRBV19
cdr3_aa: CASSKLAGLPNTGELFF
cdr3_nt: TGTGCCAGTAGTAAGTTAGCGGGATTGCCGAACACCGGGGAGCTGTTTTTT

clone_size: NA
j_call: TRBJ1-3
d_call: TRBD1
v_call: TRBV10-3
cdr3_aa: CAISETRTGKEGTIYF
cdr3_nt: TGTGCCATCAGTGAGACGAGGACAGGGAAGGAAGGCACCATATATTTT

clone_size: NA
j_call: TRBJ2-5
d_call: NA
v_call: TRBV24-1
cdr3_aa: CATSDSREWGETQYF
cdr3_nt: TGTGCCACCAGTGATTCCCGGGAGTGGGGGGAGACCCAGTACTTC

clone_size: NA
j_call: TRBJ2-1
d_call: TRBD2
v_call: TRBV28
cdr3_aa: CASSGRGISGRSYNEQFF
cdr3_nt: TGTGCCAGCAGCGGACGGGGAATTAGCGGGAGATCCTACAATGAGCAGTTCTTC

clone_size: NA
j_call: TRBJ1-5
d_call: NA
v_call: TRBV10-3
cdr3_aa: CASRDSDQPQHF
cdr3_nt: TGTGCCTCGCGGGACTCTGATCAGCCCCAGCATTTT

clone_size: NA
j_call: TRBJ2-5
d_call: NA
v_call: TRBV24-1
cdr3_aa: CATSDLDNQETQYF
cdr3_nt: TGTGCCACCAGTGATTTGGACAACCAAGAGACCCAGTACTTC

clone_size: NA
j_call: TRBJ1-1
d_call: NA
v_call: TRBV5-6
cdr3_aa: CASSPTAWNAEAFF
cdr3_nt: TGTGCCAGCAGCCCCACAGCCTGGAACGCTGAAGCTTTCTTT

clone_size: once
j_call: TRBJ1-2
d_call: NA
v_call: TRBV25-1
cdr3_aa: CASSEAGHYGYTF
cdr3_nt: TGTGCCAGCAGTGAAGCCGGTCACTATGGCTACACCTTC

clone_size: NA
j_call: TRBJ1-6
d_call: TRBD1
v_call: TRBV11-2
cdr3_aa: CASSLGPRDRNSPLHF
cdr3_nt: TGTGCCAGCAGCTTAGGGCCCCGGGACAGGAATTCACCCCTCCACTTT

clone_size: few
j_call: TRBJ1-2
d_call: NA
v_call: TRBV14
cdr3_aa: CASSQDWATYGYTF
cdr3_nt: TGTGCCAGCAGCCAGGATTGGGCAACTTATGGCTACACCTTC

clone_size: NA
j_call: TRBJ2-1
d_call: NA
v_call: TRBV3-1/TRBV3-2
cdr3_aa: CASSQVGEQFF
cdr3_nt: TGTGCCAGCAGCCAAGTCGGTGAGCAGTTCTTC

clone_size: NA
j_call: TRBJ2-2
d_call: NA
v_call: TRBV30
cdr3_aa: CAWSGVAGTNTGELFF
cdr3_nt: TGTGCCTGGAGTGGGGTGGCAGGGACGAACACCGGGGAGCTGTTTTTT

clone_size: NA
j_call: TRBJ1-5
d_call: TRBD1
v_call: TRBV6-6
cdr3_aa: CASSTGTGPTQPQHF
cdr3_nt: TGTGCCAGCAGCACCGGGACAGGGCCGACTCAGCCCCAGCATTTT

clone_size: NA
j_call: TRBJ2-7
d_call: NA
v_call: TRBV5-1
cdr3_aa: CASGTGDSYEQYF
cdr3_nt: TGCGCCAGCGGAACCGGGGACTCCTACGAGCAGTACTTC

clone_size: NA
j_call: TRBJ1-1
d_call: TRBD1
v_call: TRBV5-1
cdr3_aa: CASTTGYDMNTEAFF
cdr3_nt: TGCGCCAGCACGACAGGGTACGATATGAACACTGAAGCTTTCTTT

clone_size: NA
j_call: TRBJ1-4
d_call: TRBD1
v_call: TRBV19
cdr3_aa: CASSPRTGSRTNEKLFF
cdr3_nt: TGTGCCAGTAGCCCGAGGACAGGTTCGAGGACTAATGAAAAACTGTTTTTT

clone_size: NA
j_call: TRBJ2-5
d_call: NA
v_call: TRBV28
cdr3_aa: CASSIEGQETQYF
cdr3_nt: TGTGCCAGCAGTATCGAGGGTCAAGAGACCCAGTACTTC

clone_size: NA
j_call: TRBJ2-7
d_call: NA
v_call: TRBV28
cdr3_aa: CASSLVAGNNEQYF
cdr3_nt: TGTGCCAGCAGTTTAGTGGCCGGGAACAACGAGCAGTACTTC

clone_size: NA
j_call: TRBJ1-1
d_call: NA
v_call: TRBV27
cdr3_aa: CASSPPGDQNTEAFF
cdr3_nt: TGTGCCAGCAGTCCCCCAGGGGACCAGAACACTGAAGCTTTCTTT

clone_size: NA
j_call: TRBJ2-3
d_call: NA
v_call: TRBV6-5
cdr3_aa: CASRPQRAADTQYF
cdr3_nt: TGTGCCAGCAGACCCCAGAGGGCGGCAGATACGCAGTATTTT

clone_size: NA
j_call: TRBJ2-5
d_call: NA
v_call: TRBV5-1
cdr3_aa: CASSFDQRETQYF
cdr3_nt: TGCGCCAGCAGCTTCGACCAGAGGGAGACCCAGTACTTC

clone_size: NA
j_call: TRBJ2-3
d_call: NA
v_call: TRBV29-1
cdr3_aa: CSVGESTSTDTQYF
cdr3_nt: TGCAGCGTTGGGGAGAGTACTAGCACAGATACGCAGTATTTT

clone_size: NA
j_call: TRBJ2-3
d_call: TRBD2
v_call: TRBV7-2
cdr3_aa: CASSQWSASGSSDTQYF
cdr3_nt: TGTGCCAGCAGCCAATGGTCGGCTAGCGGGAGTTCAGATACGCAGTATTTT

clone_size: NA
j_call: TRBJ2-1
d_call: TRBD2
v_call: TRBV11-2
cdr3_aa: CASSLTRGDNEQFF
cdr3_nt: TGTGCCAGCAGCTTAACCCGGGGGGACAATGAGCAGTTCTTC